Included here is one TCR beta chain sequence, with context. Its specificity is unknown. Beta-chain TCR CDR3 regions were amplified from RNA transcripts. In the first round, RT-PCR was carried out with HTBI primers, and a multiplex PCR formed the second round. TCRdb called the multiplex PCR reads again in MiXCR, with one record for every CDR3 protein. The table includes around 670,000 distinct CDR3 sequences, 40% detected once. CDR1 is SEHNR and CDR2 is FQNEAQ in the germline V gene (reference sequence). The CDR3 is made up of 15 amino acids. After removal of 5 bases from V and 4 bases from J, the junction contained 10 bases not matched to a gene. The PBMC fraction was derived from around 10 ml of fresh peripheral blood. This specimen belongs to a study of Graves' ophthalmopathy and Graves' hyperthyroidism. Study conclusions and caveats: The model reached 65% to 71% sensitivity and approximately 72% specificity for predicting ophthalmopathy progression.

The chain employs TRBV7-9 and TRBJ2-5, with 7 positions matching TRBD1. Sequenced input: peripheral blood. The receptor's source is an adult man with Graves' ophthalmopathy. CDR3 DNA sequence: TGTGCCAGCAGCCCACTTACAGGGGTTAGAGAGACCCAGTACTTC. This gives the protein CASSPLTGVRETQYF.